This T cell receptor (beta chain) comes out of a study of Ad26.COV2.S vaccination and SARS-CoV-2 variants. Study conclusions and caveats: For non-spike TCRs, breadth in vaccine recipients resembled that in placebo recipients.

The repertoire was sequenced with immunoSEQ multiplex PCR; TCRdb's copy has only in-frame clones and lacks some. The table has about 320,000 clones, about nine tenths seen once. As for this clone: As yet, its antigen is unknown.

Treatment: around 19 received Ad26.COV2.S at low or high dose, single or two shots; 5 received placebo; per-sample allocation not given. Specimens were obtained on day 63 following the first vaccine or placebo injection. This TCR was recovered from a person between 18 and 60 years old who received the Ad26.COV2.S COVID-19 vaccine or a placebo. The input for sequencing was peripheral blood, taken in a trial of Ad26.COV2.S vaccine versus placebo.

The CDR3 DNA reads TGTGCCAGCAGTCCAGGGGTCCTCCTTGGCTACACCTTC. This translates into CASSPGVLLGYTF. This chain connects TRBV25-1 to TRBJ1-2, with D possibly TRBD1 on 6 matching bases. The CDR3 length is 13 residues. Germline-derived CDR1 and CDR2 are MGHDK and SYGVNS. The germline V and J ends were trimmed by 5 bases and 7 bases, with 14 bases remaining between them.